The 27 T cell receptor beta chains below all came from one sample that was sequenced in a study of cytomegalovirus exposure and HLA in healthy donors. 60 Vbeta and 13 Jbeta primers were used in PCR. Method: immunoSEQ multiplex PCR; TCRdb's copy keeps in-frame clones and lacks some. Of about 38,000 clones listed, roughly 88% are singletons. The sample taken for sequencing was PBMCs. The source is a woman aged 40 to 50 in good health and CMV-seropositive.

The chain couples TRBV25-1 to TRBJ2-1; 7 nucleotides align to TRBD1. The V and J ends lost 4 bases and 6 bases, in that order; junction bases with no gene match: 9. Germline V gene lookup returns CDR1 MGHDK and CDR2 SYGVNS. The CDR3 length is 15 residues. In DNA form, the CDR3 reads TGTGCCAGCAGTGTCCCGGGACAGCCAAGCAATGAGCAGTTCTTC. Amino acid sequence: CASSVPGQPSNEQFF.

J is TRBJ1-1 and V is TRBV7-2; no definite D call. There are 13 residues in the CDR3. The ends were cut back, 3 bases at V and 1 base at J, with 6 bases in the middle. The germline V gene has CDR1 SGHTA and CDR2 FQGNSA. CDR3 residues: CASSFQENTEAFF. Written as DNA, the CDR3 is TGTGCCAGCAGCTTCCAGGAGAACACTGAAGCTTTCTTT.

V is TRBV5-5 and J is TRBJ2-3; 11 nucleotides agree with TRBD2. V was pared by 0 bases and J by 4 bases, with 7 bases of the junction left unmatched. The CDR3 has 17 amino acids. CDR1 and CDR2 from the germline V gene are SGHKS and YYEKEE (reference sequence). Here the CDR3 reads CASSLGAGLAVPDTQYF. In DNA, the CDR3 is TGTGCCAGCAGCTTGGGGGCGGGACTAGCGGTCCCAGATACGCAGTATTTT.

The rearrangement uses TRBV5-1 and TRBJ2-5; TRBD1 is a possible D gene (5 bases). The CDR3 sequence is 12 residues long. With 0 bases removed from V and 5 bases from J, the gap between germline ends came to 5 bases. Germline V gene sequence: CDR1 SGHRS, CDR2 YFSETQ. The CDR3: CASSLEGETQYF. As DNA, the CDR3 is TGCGCCAGCAGCTTGGAGGGGGAGACCCAGTACTTC.

This clone was counted a few times. The chain has TRBV19 and TRBJ1-5; TRBD1 aligns across 7 bases. The germline V gene encodes CDR1 LNHDA and CDR2 SQIVND (reference sequence). The CDR3 length is 15 residues. Trimming cost V 10 bases and J 7 bases; bases outside gene matches: 16. CDR3 loop: CATSGGMQGEQPQHF. The CDR3 bases are TGTGCCACCTCAGGGGGGATGCAGGGTGAACAGCCCCAGCATTTT.

CDR3: CASSLSTVQETQYF. The CDR3 coding sequence is TGCGCCAGCAGCTTGAGCACAGTCCAAGAGACCCAGTACTTC. The rearrangement joins TRBV5-1 to TRBJ2-5; D call uncertain. The ends were cut back, 1 base at V and 1 base at J, with 8 bases in the middle. The CDR3 covers 14 residues. Germline CDR1 is SGHRS and CDR2 is YFSETQ.

The rearrangement links TRBV7-8 to TRBJ1-2, with D maybe TRBD1 (6 bases). V was cut by 5 bases and J by 2 bases, with 9 bases left in between. The germline gives CDR1 SGHVS, CDR2 FQNEAQ. The CDR3 consists of 13 residues. The CDR3 DNA reads as TGTGCCAGCAGCCCGGACAGCAACTATGGCTACACCTTC. Amino acid sequence: CASSPDSNYGYTF.

V is TRBV15 and J is TRBJ2-1; D possibly corresponds to TRBD1 (5 bases). V lost 3 bases and J 3 bases, leaving 15 bases between the germline ends. This CDR3 is built from 16 residues. From germline, CDR1 is LNHNV and CDR2 YYDKDF (reference sequence). The CDR3 DNA is TGTGCCACCAGCAGTGCCGCTAGGGGTGGCTACAATGAGCAGTTCTTC. Its protein is CATSSAARGGYNEQFF.

V is TRBV6-5 and J is TRBJ1-1; D ambiguous. CDR3 length: 14 residues. The V and J ends lost 0 bases and 4 bases respectively, with 9 bases between them. The germline CDR1 and CDR2 sequences are MNHEY and SVGAGI. The CDR3 is CASSYSITGTEAFF. The DNA of the CDR3 is TGTGCCAGCAGTTACTCGATAACGGGCACTGAAGCTTTCTTT.

The chain uses TRBV28 and TRBJ1-4; weak D call: TRBD1 (6 bases). CDR3 length: 12 residues. The V end was cut by 5 bases, the J end by 7 bases, with 8 bases between. Germline CDR1 reads MDHEN; CDR2 reads SYDVKM. The CDR3 nucleotides read TGTGCCAGCAGTACAGGGTTTGAAAAACTGTTTTTT. Residues: CASSTGFEKLFF.

This clone was seen a few times. The chain links TRBV2 to TRBJ2-2; 8 positions match TRBD1. Germline CDR1 reads SNHLY; CDR2 reads FYNNEI. Germline trimming cut 3 bases from V and 5 bases from J; bases unmatched to any gene: 5. This CDR3 has 15 residues. The CDR3 nucleotides are TGTGCCAGCAGTGAGACAGGGGAACGGACCGGGGAGCTGTTTTTT. This sequence encodes CASSETGERTGELFF.

This clone appeared a single time. This chain uses TRBV7-6 with TRBJ2-1; the D gene is possibly TRBD2 (6 bases). This CDR3 is 15 amino acids long. Germline V lookup: CDR1 SGHVS, CDR2 FNYEAQ. The ends were cut back, 6 bases at V and 8 bases at J, with 20 bases in the middle. CDR3 coding DNA: TGTGCCAGCAGTCGCGGGACCCCCCGTGTGGATGAGCAGTTCTTC. Protein sequence: CASSRGTPRVDEQFF. Drawing the rest from reference TRBV7-6 and TRBJ2-1, the complete variable domain is GAGVSQSPRYKVTKRGQDVALRCDPISGHVSLYWYRQALGQGPEFLTYFNYEAQQDKSGLPNDRFSAERPEGSISTLTIQRTEQRDSAMYRCASSRGTPRVDEQFFGPGTRLTVL.

V usage is TRBV5-6 and J usage is TRBJ2-1; no firm D call. This CDR3 has 11 residues. Germline V lookup: CDR1 SGHDT, CDR2 YYEEEE. V was cut by 0 bases and J by 10 bases, with 5 bases left in between. The CDR3 loop is CASSLGPEQFF. CDR3 bases: TGTGCCAGCAGCTTGGGTCCAGAGCAGTTCTTC.

The gene calls are TRBV7-9 and TRBJ1-2, with 9 bases lining up with TRBD1. CDR3 length equals 15 residues. CDR1 and CDR2 from the germline V gene are SEHNR and FQNEAQ (reference sequence). V shed 5 bases and J 7 bases; nucleotides not matched to a gene: 11. The CDR3 is CASSPPGTGKGGYTF. CDR3 DNA: TGTGCCAGCAGCCCCCCCGGGACAGGGAAAGGTGGCTACACCTTC.

The chain has TRBV7-9 and TRBJ2-1, with D possibly TRBD1 on 6 matching bases. Germline V gene sequence: CDR1 SEHNR, CDR2 FQNEAQ (reference sequence). The CDR3 extends over 16 amino acids. Trimming left V 5 bases short and J 5 bases short, with 19 bases between. CDR3 in DNA: TGTGCCAGCAGCCCCACAGGGATCACGGACGACAATGAGCAGTTCTTC. It yields the protein CASSPTGITDDNEQFF. The full variable domain, rest sourced from reference TRBV7-9 and TRBJ2-1, is DTGVSQNPRHKITKRGQNVTFRCDPISEHNRLYWYRQTLGQGPEFLTYFQNEAQLEKSRLLSDRFSAERPKGSFSTLEIQRTEQGDSAMYLCASSPTGITDDNEQFFGPGTRLTVL.

This rearrangement joins TRBV5-4 to TRBJ2-5, with 9 bases that match TRBD2. The V segment lost 1 base and the J segment 2 bases; nucleotides outside the gene matches: 3. Per the germline V gene, CDR1 is SGHNT and CDR2 is YYREEE (reference sequence). The length of the CDR3 is 15 residues. The CDR3: CASSLTAGGQETQYF. DNA for the CDR3: TGTGCCAGCAGCTTGACGGCGGGGGGGCAAGAGACCCAGTACTTC.

This clone was detected only a few times. The chain joins TRBV11-2 to TRBJ2-2; 7 bases match TRBD1. Unmatched junction bases numbered 8, after V lost 4 bases and J lost 6 bases. The CDR3 has 15 residues. CDR1 and CDR2 from the germline V gene are SGHAT and FQNNGV. CDR3 nucleotides: TGTGCCAGCAGCTCAGACAGGGTTGCGTCCGGGGAGCTGTTTTTT. It codes for CASSSDRVASGELFF.

The chain employs TRBV27 and TRBJ1-5; 8 bases agree with TRBD1. J was trimmed by 6 bases and V by 2 bases; bases with no gene match: 3. Germline CDR1 reads MNHEY; CDR2 reads SMNVEV (reference sequence). The CDR3 consists of 14 residues. The CDR3 reads CASSLSTGGQPQHF. The CDR3 DNA follows: TGTGCCAGCAGTTTAAGCACAGGGGGTCAGCCCCAGCATTTT.

This clone has a single count. This chain uses TRBV19 with TRBJ2-2; no reliable D call. Trimming shortened V by 3 bases and J by 2 bases, and 4 bases separated the two germline ends. Germline loops: CDR1 LNHDA, CDR2 SQIVND (reference sequence). The CDR3 totals 13 residues. CDR3 region: CASSIVNTGELFF. CDR3 coding DNA: TGTGCCAGTAGTATTGTAAACACCGGGGAGCTGTTTTTT.

The genes are TRBV4-1 and TRBJ1-2; 11 bases are shared with TRBD1. This CDR3 has 14 amino acids. CDR1 is MGHRA, CDR2 YSYEKL, per germline. J was trimmed by 5 bases and V by 5 bases; bases with no gene match: 4. The CDR3 is CASSSGTGGYGYTF. The CDR3 DNA is TGCGCCAGCAGCTCCGGGACAGGGGGGTATGGCTACACCTTC.

The rearrangement joins TRBV6-5 to TRBJ2-1, with D possibly TRBD2 on 6 matching bases. Between the trimmed V and J ends, which lost 6 bases and 6 bases, there was a span of 18 bases. The CDR3 covers 15 residues. Germline V gene data show CDR1 as MNHEY and CDR2 as SVGAGI. The CDR3, as DNA: TGTGCCAGCAGACCACTGGCGGGGCGGGTCAATGAGCAGTTCTTC. Encoded protein: CASRPLAGRVNEQFF.

The V gene is TRBV7-2, the J gene TRBJ2-7, with 8 bases lining up with TRBD2. The CDR3 is made up of 16 amino acids. The germline V gene encodes CDR1 SGHTA and CDR2 FQGNSA. V lost 2 bases to trimming and J lost 5 bases; unmatched junction nucleotides: 11. CDR3 region: CASSLLTGGRSDEQYF. The CDR3 coding sequence is TGTGCCAGCAGCTTACTAACGGGGGGGCGTTCGGACGAGCAGTACTTC.

The chain links TRBV6-5 to TRBJ2-3; 9 nucleotides agree with TRBD2. V trimming: 7 bases; J trimming: 7 bases; junction bases outside the gene matches: 9. CDR3 length: 14 residues. Germline CDR1 and CDR2: MNHEY and SVGAGI. In DNA form, the CDR3 reads TGTGCCAGCAAACTAGCGGGCAACCCGAATACGCAGTATTTT. The encoded protein is CASKLAGNPNTQYF.

Worth noting for this clone: No DNA is shown, since the ends of the CDR3 on it are uncertain; the CDR3 is the one TCRdb lists. V is TRBV7-9 and J is TRBJ1-2; TRBD1 is the table's D call, not checked against the DNA. Counting both end residues, the CDR3 totals 14 amino acids. Germline loops: CDR1 SEHNR, CDR2 FQNEAQ (reference sequence). The CDR3 protein is CASSWGQGSDWNTF.

The CDR3 loop is CASSSQYRTGTYEQYF. As DNA, the CDR3 is TGTGCCAGCAGCTCCCAATATCGGACAGGGACCTACGAGCAGTACTTC. The rearrangement links TRBV7-2 to TRBJ2-7; 8 nucleotides agree with TRBD1. Germline CDR1 SGHTA, CDR2 FQGNSA. The CDR3 covers 16 residues. V shed 4 bases, J shed 2 bases, and the junction held 10 bases outside the gene matches.

The rearrangement uses TRBV27 and TRBJ2-1; 7 bases line up with TRBD1. The CDR3 has 14 amino acids. Unmatched junction bases numbered 5, after V lost 4 bases and J lost 5 bases. In germline, CDR1 is MNHEY, CDR2 SMNVEV (reference sequence). The CDR3 loop is CASSSYTGDNEQFF. Written as DNA, the CDR3 is TGTGCCAGCAGTTCATATACAGGGGACAATGAGCAGTTCTTC.

A remark on this clone: It is unclear where the CDR3 begins or ends on the DNA, so no DNA is shown, and the CDR3 is as TCRdb lists it. V gene TRBV29-1 combines with J gene TRBJ2-5; TRBD1 is the table's D call, not checked against the DNA. With termini counted, the CDR3 has 15 amino acids. Per germline, CDR1 SQVTM and CDR2 ANQGSEA. The CDR3 loop reads CSVSVRGRGDETQYF.